Listed here are 26 T cell receptor beta chains from one sample, sequenced in a study of cytomegalovirus exposure and HLA in healthy donors (TCRdb year 2017). The method behind the library was the immunoSEQ multiplex PCR assay. The multiplex PCR relied on a mix of 60 forward primers for TCR Vbeta segments and 13 reverse primers for TCR Jbeta segments. In its TCRdb copy, this immuneACCESS table keeps in-frame sequences only and misses some clones. Where compared with another copy, unresolved V genes explain less than half of these, and the others have no known cause. In this sample the table shows some 150,000 clones, around 79% of which occur a single time. Of the sample, roughly 4% falls within the top ten clones. Source material: PBMCs. These receptors all come from a human donor in good health.

The rearrangement uses TRBV5-6 and TRBJ1-3, with D possibly being TRBD1 (6 bases). The CDR3 length is 17 residues. V lost 4 bases and J 0 bases, leaving 17 bases between the germline ends. Germline values: CDR1 SGHDT, CDR2 YYEEEE. The CDR3, as DNA: TGTGCCAGCAGCACTCAAGACAGGTCCCCCTCTGGAAACACCATATATTTT. As protein: CASSTQDRSPSGNTIYF.

This clone came up a few times. This chain joins TRBV14 and TRBJ2-3; TRBD2 matches 8 bases. Trimming cost V 6 bases and J 1 base; bases outside gene matches: 3. This CDR3 is built from 14 residues. Looked up from germline, CDR1 is SGHDN and CDR2 is FVKESK. CDR3 in amino acids: CASSLGGGTDTQYF. For the CDR3, the DNA is TGTGCCAGCAGTCTCGGGGGGGGCACAGATACGCAGTATTTT.

V usage is TRBV28 and J usage is TRBJ2-4; D unresolved. From germline, CDR1 is MDHEN and CDR2 SYDVKM. The CDR3 spans 12 residues. V was pared by 6 bases and J by 5 bases, with 8 bases between. DNA of the CDR3: TGTGCCAGCAGCCGTACTGAAAACATTCAGTACTTC. It is translated as CASSRTENIQYF.

The rearrangement links TRBV4-3 to TRBJ2-7; the D gene is possibly TRBD1 (6 bases). The CDR3 is 15 amino acids. Germline lookup yields CDR1 LGHNA and CDR2 YSLEER. Trimming stripped 0 bases from V and 3 bases from J, with 12 bases between. The CDR3 sequence is CASSQDADSFYEQYF. CDR3 in DNA: TGCGCCAGCAGCCAAGATGCGGACAGTTTCTACGAGCAGTACTTC.

V is TRBV2 and J is TRBJ2-1, with 7 bases lining up with TRBD2. The CDR3 consists of 14 residues. V was clipped by 2 bases and J by 7 bases; unmatched bases: 5. CDR1 and CDR2 (germline): SNHLY, FYNNEI. Here the CDR3 DNA reads TGTGCCAGCAGTGAAACCCGGGGGGAAAATGAGCAGTTCTTC. Its translation: CASSETRGENEQFF.

The CDR3 coding sequence is TGTGCCATCAGTGAAAGGGAGATAAATCAGCCCCAGCATTTT. Protein sequence: CAISEREINQPQHF. The J gene is TRBJ1-5, the V gene TRBV10-3; D not resolved. Trimming took off 3 bases at V and 4 bases at J, with 10 bases between the two ends. Germline V gene data show CDR1 as ENHRY and CDR2 as SYGVKD. CDR3 length equals 14 residues.

This chain links TRBV5-1 with TRBJ2-7; weak D call: TRBD2 (6 bases). The CDR3 spans 16 residues. V lost 2 bases and J 0 bases, leaving 15 bases between the germline ends. Germline CDR1 is SGHRS and CDR2 is YFSETQ. CDR3 DNA sequence: TGCGCCAGCAGCTTCGGGACTTTTACTAGCTCCTACGAGCAGTACTTC. Translation gives CASSFGTFTSSYEQYF.

The chain recombines TRBV28 with TRBJ1-2, with 8 bases fitting TRBD1. J was trimmed by 12 bases and V by 8 bases; bases with no gene match: 11. The CDR3 is 12 residues long. Germline CDR1 is MDHEN and CDR2 is SYDVKM. CDR3 nucleotides: TGTGCCAGCTCGACAGGGGTCGCTAACCACACCTTC. Translating gives CASSTGVANHTF.

This chain links TRBV6-1 with TRBJ1-1, with a weak D call TRBD1 (6 bases). Per germline, CDR1 MNHNS and CDR2 SASEGT. V dropped 2 bases and J dropped 8 bases, with 12 bases sitting between them. The CDR3 length is 13 residues. CDR3 in DNA: TGTGCCAGCAGTGAAAGTCAAGGGACAGAAGCTTTCTTT. It translates to CASSESQGTEAFF.

The rearrangement links TRBV15 to TRBJ2-2, with D tentatively TRBD1 (5 bases). V was shortened by 5 bases and J by 6 bases, with 10 bases between the two germline ends. The germline gives CDR1 LNHNV, CDR2 YYDKDF (reference sequence). The length of the CDR3 is 13 residues. The CDR3 loop reads CATSGRAAGELFF. In DNA, the CDR3 is TGTGCCACCAGCGGCAGGGCTGCCGGGGAGCTGTTTTTT.

CDR3 residues: CASSLRGTSYEQFF. CDR3 sequence (DNA): TGTGCCAGCAGTTTACGAGGGACTAGCTATGAGCAGTTCTTC. This chain uses TRBV27 with TRBJ2-1; 9 nucleotides align to TRBD2. The J segment lost 8 bases and the V segment lost 2 bases, leaving 4 bases of the junction unmatched. The CDR3 sequence is 14 residues long. Germline V gives CDR1 MNHEY, CDR2 SMNVEV (reference sequence).

The gene calls are TRBV30 and TRBJ1-5; 9 bases fit TRBD1. Germline V gene data show CDR1 as GTSNPN and CDR2 as SVGIG (reference sequence). This CDR3 spans 14 amino acids. With V trimmed by 1 base and J by 6 bases, 4 bases remained unmatched. Here the CDR3 reads CAWSEGQGSQPQHF. The DNA of the CDR3 is TGTGCCTGGAGTGAGGGACAGGGTAGTCAGCCCCAGCATTTT.

The chain uses TRBV21-1 and TRBJ1-1; the table's TRBD1 call for D was not verified on the DNA. TRBV21-1 is a pseudogene locus. This CDR3 spans 14 amino acids. CDR3 nucleotides: TGTGCCAGCAGCAAATCACAGGGGCGTTATGAAGCTTTCTTT. Protein sequence: CASSKSQGRYEAFF.

This clone was counted between two and nine times. The chain links TRBV27 to TRBJ2-5; perhaps TRBD2 as D (6 bases). With 2 bases removed from V and 2 bases from J, the gap between germline ends came to 12 bases. The CDR3 has 15 amino acids. CDR1 is MNHEY, CDR2 SMNVEV, per germline (reference sequence). CDR3 in DNA: TGTGCCAGCAGTTTAAATGGAGGGCTACAAGAGACCCAGTACTTC. Its translation is CASSLNGGLQETQYF.

This clone was seen a handful of times. The identical CDR3 is also encoded by other nucleotide sequences in the sample. The chain recombines TRBV19 with TRBJ1-1, with D possibly being TRBD1 (6 bases). The germline gives CDR1 LNHDA, CDR2 SQIVND (reference sequence). This CDR3 is built from 14 residues. With 5 bases removed from V and 1 base from J, the gap between germline ends came to 11 bases. The CDR3 DNA is TGTGCCAGTAGTTGGGGGCAGGGGAACACTGAAGCTTTCTTT. Protein: CASSWGQGNTEAFF. The complete variable domain, with remaining parts taken from reference TRBV19 and TRBJ1-1, reads DGGITQSPKYLFRKEGQNVTLSCEQNLNHDAMYWYRQDPGQGLRLIYYSQIVNDFQKGDIAEGYSVSREKKESFPLTVTSAQKNPTAFYLCASSWGQGNTEAFFGQGTRLTVV.

The gene calls are TRBV2 and TRBJ2-7, with 10 nucleotides matching TRBD2. From germline, CDR1 is SNHLY and CDR2 FYNNEI. V lost 2 bases, J lost 7 bases, and 8 bases stayed unmatched. This CDR3 contains 15 residues. The CDR3 is CASSEWTSGVGEQYF. The CDR3 DNA reads as TGTGCCAGCAGTGAATGGACTAGCGGTGTGGGTGAGCAGTACTTC.

The chain links TRBV5-1 to TRBJ2-3; TRBD2 might be the D (6 bases). V was clipped by 4 bases and J by 6 bases, with 18 bases between them. This CDR3 contains 15 residues. In germline, CDR1 is SGHRS, CDR2 YFSETQ. This chain's CDR3 is CASSRALGAGDTQYF. For the CDR3, the DNA is TGCGCCAGCAGCCGTGCTCTGGGTGCGGGGGATACGCAGTATTTT. Full variable domain (remainder filled in from reference TRBV5-1 and TRBJ2-3): KAGVTQTPRYLIKTRGQQVTLSCSPISGHRSVSWYQQTPGQGLQFLFEYFSETQRNKGNFPGRFSGRQFSNSRSEMNVSTLELGDSALYLCASSRALGAGDTQYFGPGTRLTVL.

This sequence joins TRBV11-2 and TRBJ1-6; 11 bases line up with TRBD1. V dropped 6 bases and J dropped 3; count of bases not matched to a gene: 7. This CDR3 spans 17 amino acids. From germline, CDR1 is SGHAT and CDR2 FQNNGV. The CDR3 DNA is TGTGCCAGCAGGGACAGGGGGCGACGGGGCTATAATTCACCCCTCCACTTT. Translated: CASRDRGRRGYNSPLHF. The whole variable domain, remainder taken from reference TRBV11-2 and TRBJ1-6, is EAGVAQSPRYKIIEKRQSVAFWCNPISGHATLYWYQQILGQGPKLLIQFQNNGVVDDSQLPKDRFSAERLKGVDSTLKIQPAKLEDSAVYLCASRDRGRRGYNSPLHFGNGTRLTVT.

CDR3: CASSYSWTGDYEQYF. The CDR3 region has the DNA TGTGCCAGCAGTTACTCCTGGACAGGGGACTACGAGCAGTACTTC. The V and J genes are TRBV6-5 and TRBJ2-7; the match to TRBD1 covers 9 bases. J was trimmed by 3 bases and V by 0 bases; bases with no gene match: 3. The CDR3 is 15 residues long. Germline V gives CDR1 MNHEY, CDR2 SVGAGI.

This sequence joins TRBV6-1 and TRBJ1-2; 7 positions match TRBD1. CDR1 is MNHNS, CDR2 SASEGT, per germline. V was pared by 6 bases and J by 7 bases, with 14 bases of the junction left unmatched. The CDR3 covers 15 residues. The CDR3 loop is CASSPTRRRTGGYTF. The DNA of the CDR3 is TGTGCCAGCAGCCCCACCCGACGTCGGACAGGTGGCTACACCTTC.

V is TRBV5-5 and J is TRBJ1-1, with D possibly matching TRBD1 (6 bases). Trimming pared 6 bases from V and 0 bases from J, leaving 12 bases between. The CDR3 covers 14 residues. Per germline, CDR1 SGHKS and CDR2 YYEKEE (reference sequence). Written as DNA, the CDR3 is TGTGCCAGCACCCAGGGGATAATGAACACTGAAGCTTTCTTT. As protein: CASTQGIMNTEAFF.

The chain uses TRBV9 and TRBJ2-7; 11 bases match TRBD1. The length of the CDR3 is 16 residues. With V trimmed by 2 bases and J by 2 bases, 6 bases remained unmatched. Germline V gene sequence: CDR1 SGDLS, CDR2 YYNGEE. The CDR3 nucleotides read TGTGCCAGCAGCGTCTTCGGGGGACAGGGGGCCTACGAGCAGTACTTC. Amino acids: CASSVFGGQGAYEQYF.

This sequence joins TRBV19 and TRBJ1-1, with a tentative D call TRBD1 (5 bases). The CDR3 consists of 13 residues. CDR1 is LNHDA and CDR2 is SQIVND in the germline V gene (reference sequence). The ends were cut back, 11 bases at V and 2 bases at J, with 15 bases in the middle. The chain's CDR3 is CAAKLGTNTEAFF. The CDR3 nucleotides are TGTGCCGCAAAACTTGGGACTAACACTGAAGCTTTCTTT.

The V call is TRBV13, the J call TRBJ1-4; TRBD1 might be the D (6 bases). The germline gives CDR1 PRHDT, CDR2 FYEKMQ (reference sequence). The CDR3 has 15 residues. V lost 4 bases, J lost 5 bases, and 14 bases lay in between. CDR3 sequence reads: CASSSRTAMNEKLFF. CDR3 nucleotide sequence: TGTGCCAGCAGCTCTAGGACAGCTATGAATGAAAAACTGTTTTTT.

The rearrangement links TRBV5-6 to TRBJ2-4; 8 bases map to TRBD1. J was trimmed by 5 bases and V by 3 bases; bases with no gene match: 7. This CDR3 comprises 15 residues. Germline CDR1 reads SGHDT; CDR2 reads YYEEEE. This chain's CDR3 is CASSSGGSYQNIQYF. In DNA form, the CDR3 reads TGTGCCAGCAGCTCAGGGGGCTCTTACCAAAACATTCAGTACTTC.

In its sample, this clone was seen once. The chain couples TRBV18 to TRBJ1-2; tentative D call: TRBD1 (6 bases). V dropped 5 bases and J dropped 1 base, with 8 bases sitting between them. The CDR3 covers 13 residues. The V gene's germline CDR1 is KGHSH and CDR2 LQKENI. CDR3 protein: CASSDRINYGYTF. The CDR3 DNA is TGTGCCAGCTCAGACAGGATTAACTATGGCTACACCTTC.